This T cell receptor beta chain was identified in a study of glioma-infiltrating T cells after dendritic cell vaccination. Study-wide background: Dendritic cell vaccination trial patients had either newly diagnosed or recurrent glioblastoma. The vaccine used monocyte-derived dendritic cells pulsed overnight with autologous tumor lysate. Three intradermal dendritic cell vaccine injections were given every two weeks.

Clones were sequenced by immunoSEQ multiplex PCR, and TCRdb holds only the in-frame ones, with some missing. The sample holds more than 100,000 clones; around 81% are singletons and the top ten take less than 15%. The CDR3 is 16 residues long. Germline CDR1 SGHNT, CDR2 YENEEA. V shed 4 bases and J shed 4 bases, with 19 bases lying between them. This clone occurred a few times. Only patients with spare fresh-frozen tumor and over two years of follow-up were included. The source material was blood, sampled before dendritic cell vaccination. The chain combines TRBV11-3 with TRBJ1-2, with D maybe TRBD1 (5 bases). This receptor was obtained from a human donor with glioblastoma. CDR3 loop: CASSSLMSTGFYGYTF. CDR3 in DNA: TGTGCCAGCAGCTCCCTTATGTCTACAGGCTTCTATGGCTACACCTTC.